This TCR beta chain was sequenced in a study of shared clonotypes between healthy human individuals. Study background: The people who gave samples were two women and three men aged 18 to 49. Study observations and caveats: All-four-donor shared clonotypes had higher generation probabilities than non-shared clonotypes did. Even with large depth, rarefaction showed that sorted-subset sequencing was incomplete.

Deep was the level used in running the assay. Sequencing was performed with immunoSEQ multiplex PCR; in TCRdb, only in-frame clones are kept and a portion is missing. This sample has hundreds of thousands of clones, with 55% to 85% found just once. With respect to this clone: No antigen is known for it. The sample contains more than one DNA sequence encoding this CDR3.

The CDR3 extends over 13 amino acids. V dropped 3 bases and J dropped 0 bases, with 6 bases sitting between them. Germline loops: CDR1 SEHNR, CDR2 FQNEAQ (reference sequence). The J gene is TRBJ2-7, the V gene TRBV7-9; tentative D call: TRBD2 (6 bases). Sequenced sample: memory CD4+ T cells sorted from blood. Documented subset: CD45RA-negative fraction. This receptor was taken from a woman under 40 in good health. The CDR3 region is CASSLDYSYEQYF. The DNA of the CDR3 is TGTGCCAGCAGCTTGGACTACTCCTACGAGCAGTACTTC.